This TCR beta chain appears in the sequencing data of a study of post-analysis software for immune sequencing data. Study background: The courses of disease that were included comprised relapsing-remitting, secondary progressive and progressive-relapsing multiple sclerosis.

The library was made from cDNA and included unique molecular identifiers. The T cell input of roughly 0.9 to 11 million gave about 500,000 cDNA molecules. TCRdb re-analysed the PCR reads in MiXCR, keeping a single row per CDR3 protein. The sample consists of roughly 580,000 distinct CDR3 sequences, 40% to 50% of them appearing once. The TCR comes from a girl between 10 and 17 years old with multiple sclerosis. The specimen was blood.

CDR3 DNA: TGTGCCAGCAGTGAAGCGGCGGCCTCCTACGAGCAGTACTTC. Translating it yields CASSEAAASYEQYF. The chain is built from TRBV6-1 and TRBJ2-7; D gene ambiguous. Germline loops: CDR1 MNHNS, CDR2 SASEGT. The CDR3 extends over 14 amino acids. The ends were cut back, 0 bases at V and 0 bases at J, with 6 bases in the middle.